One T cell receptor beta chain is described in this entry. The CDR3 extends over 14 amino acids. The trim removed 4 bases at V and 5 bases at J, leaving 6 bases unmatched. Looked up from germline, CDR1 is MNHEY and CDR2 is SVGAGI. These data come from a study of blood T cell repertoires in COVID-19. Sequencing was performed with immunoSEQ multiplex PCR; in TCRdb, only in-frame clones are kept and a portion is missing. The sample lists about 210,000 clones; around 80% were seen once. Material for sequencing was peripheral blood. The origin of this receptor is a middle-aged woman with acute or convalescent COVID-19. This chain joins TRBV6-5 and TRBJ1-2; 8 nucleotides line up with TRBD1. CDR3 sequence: CASSSGQGGYGYTF. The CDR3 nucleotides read TGTGCCAGCAGTTCCGGACAGGGCGGATATGGCTACACCTTC.